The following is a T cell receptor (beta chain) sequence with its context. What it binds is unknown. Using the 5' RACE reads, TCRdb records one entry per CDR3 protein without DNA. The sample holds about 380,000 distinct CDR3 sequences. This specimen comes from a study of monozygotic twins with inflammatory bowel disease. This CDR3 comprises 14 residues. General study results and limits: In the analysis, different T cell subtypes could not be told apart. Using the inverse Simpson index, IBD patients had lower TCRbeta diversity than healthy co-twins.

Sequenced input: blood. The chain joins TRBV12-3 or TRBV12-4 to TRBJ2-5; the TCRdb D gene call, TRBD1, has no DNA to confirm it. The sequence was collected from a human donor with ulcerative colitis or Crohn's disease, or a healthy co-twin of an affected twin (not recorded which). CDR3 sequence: CASSPGQTVETQYF.